This T cell receptor (beta chain) was profiled in a study of molecular identifiers for immune sequencing clone quantification. Isolation of naive CD8 T cells was achieved by sorting on a CD8+CD4-CCR7+CD45RA+ phenotype. MiXCR, applied by TCRdb to the PCR reads, yields one record per CDR3 protein. The table includes about 510,000 distinct CDR3 sequences, 20% to 25% detected once. Many counts were recorded for this clonotype. Its specificity is not known. Study observations and caveats: Jurkat TCR RNA that was spiked in from one cell was reportedly detectable among around 1 million naive cells.

The CDR3 loop spans 14 amino acids. CDR1 is SGHDT, CDR2 YYEEEE, per germline. The ends were cut back, 6 bases at V and 0 bases at J, with 11 bases in the middle. The receptor was isolated from a human donor in good health. Some libraries in this study had Jurkat cell RNA spiked in. The genes are TRBV5-6 and TRBJ2-3, with D possibly being TRBD2 (5 bases). Material for sequencing was naive CD8+ T cells from blood, with Jurkat cell RNA spiked in. Sample subset: FACS-sorted CD8+CD4-CCR7+CD45RA+ naive T cells. The chain's CDR3 is CASTDWTSTDTQYF. DNA of the CDR3: TGTGCCAGCACCGACTGGACTAGCACAGATACGCAGTATTTT. The variable domain in full, with the rest retrieved from reference TRBV5-6 and TRBJ2-3, is DAGVTQSPTHLIKTRGQQVTLRCSPKSGHDTVSWYQQALGQGPQFIFQYYEEEERQRGNFPDRFSGHQFPNYSSELNVNALLLGDSALYLCASTDWTSTDTQYFGPGTRLTVL.